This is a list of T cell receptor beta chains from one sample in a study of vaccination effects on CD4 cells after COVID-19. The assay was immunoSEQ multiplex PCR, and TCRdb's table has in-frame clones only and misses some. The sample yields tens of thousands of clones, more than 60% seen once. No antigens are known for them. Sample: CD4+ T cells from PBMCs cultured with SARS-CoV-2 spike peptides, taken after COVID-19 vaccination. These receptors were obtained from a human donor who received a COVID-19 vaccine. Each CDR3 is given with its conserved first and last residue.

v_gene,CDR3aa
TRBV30,CAWSSIWDTEAFF
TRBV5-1,CASSPLGLQSTDTQYF
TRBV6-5,CASSRGQGLNTEAFF
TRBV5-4,CASSTGPPRRTDTQYF
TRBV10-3,CATGEGPNSGANVLTF
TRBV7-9,CASAQQGQVGSPLHF
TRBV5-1,CASSLRPETGDTEAFF
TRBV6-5,CASSYMGLATQETQYF
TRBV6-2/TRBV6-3,CASSYRARDYNEQFF
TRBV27,CASSQQNNNSPLHF
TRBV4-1,CASSRAAEAFF
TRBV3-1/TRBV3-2,CASSQVRTEAFF
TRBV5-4,CASSHGTGGFDQPQHF
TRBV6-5,CASRNSGTATDTQYF
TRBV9,CASSVGTIQETQYF
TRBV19,CATGVGNIQYF
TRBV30,CAWKKTGSHNEQFF
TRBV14,CASSSSIGSSYNSPLHF
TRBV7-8,CASSLENTDTQYF
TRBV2,CASQWSGQTYEQYF
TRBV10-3,CAISEGHSSGANVLTF
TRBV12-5,CASDPSGRPIYEQYF
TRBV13,CASSPSGSPEAFF
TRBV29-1,CSAGTSGDSTQYF
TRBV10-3,CAISESDSTGAASSGANVLTF
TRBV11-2,CASSIGVASVLAGGGQFF
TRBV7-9,CASSRSYEQYF
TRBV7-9,CASSLGSGGADEQFF
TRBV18,CASSPRGQGASTEAFF
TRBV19,CASGDSLLNEQFF
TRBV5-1,CASSLRLDRGNEQFF
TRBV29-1,CSYLTTGSGYTF
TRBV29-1,CSVDQTSGYEQFF
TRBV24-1,CATSASRRSPSQPEETQYF
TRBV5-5,CASSVVHLRSYEQYF
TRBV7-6,CASSLARVRKNEQFF
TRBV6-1,CASSEQVMSSPLHF
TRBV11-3,CASSLNPGTEAFF
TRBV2,CASKGLAGGRSSYEQYF
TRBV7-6,CASSSDRGRTYRGSGELFF
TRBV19,CASSLVGEPQHF
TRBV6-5,CASRSGINYGYTF
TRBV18,CASSPGWGATYEQYF